A single sample is the source of the 8 T cell receptor beta chains below, sequenced in a study of OX40 agonist ivuxolimab in advanced cancers. The data were produced by immunoSEQ multiplex PCR, yet TCRdb's version contains in-frame clones alone and is incomplete. The sample shows tens of thousands of clones, 89% of them seen only once. Sequencing used CD4+ or CD8+ T cells sorted from blood, obtained in a trial of the OX40 agonist ivuxolimab. The receptors here all came from an adult with an advanced solid tumor such as melanoma, head and neck, liver or kidney cancer.

J is TRBJ2-1 and V is TRBV27; maybe TRBD2 (5 bases). Germline CDR1 is MNHEY and CDR2 is SMNVEV (reference sequence). The V end lost 6 bases, the J end lost 4 bases, and 22 bases lay between the germline ends. The CDR3 consists of 17 residues. The CDR3 protein is CASSLSGWTSYYNEQFF. In DNA form, the CDR3 reads TGTGCCAGCAGCCTATCGGGGTGGACGTCCTATTACAATGAGCAGTTCTTC.

To note about this clone: One junction end disagrees with the germline gene, perhaps due to a read error. CDR3 nucleotides: TGTGCCAGCAGTTGGGACAGGCAACTTTCCTACGAGCAGTGCTTC. Translated, it gives CASSWDRQLSYEQCF. The rearrangement joins TRBV2 to TRBJ2-7, with 8 bases that match TRBD1. CDR1 is SNHLY and CDR2 is FYNNEI in the germline V gene. The CDR3 consists of 15 residues.

J is TRBJ1-2 and V is TRBV5-6, with D unresolved. This CDR3 spans 12 amino acids. Per germline, CDR1 SGHDT and CDR2 YYEEEE. Trimming stripped 1 base from V and 5 bases from J, with 6 bases between. CDR3 sequence: CASSLTGYGYTF. The CDR3 coding sequence is TGTGCCAGCAGCTTGACGGGTTATGGCTACACCTTC. The entire variable domain, with the rest obtained from reference TRBV5-6 and TRBJ1-2, is as follows: DAGVTQSPTHLIKTRGQQVTLRCSPKSGHDTVSWYQQALGQGPQFIFQYYEEEERQRGNFPDRFSGHQFPNYSSELNVNALLLGDSALYLCASSLTGYGYTFGSGTRLTVV.

This clone has just one count. V and J are TRBV27 and TRBJ1-2; D is perhaps TRBD1 (5 bases). Deletions cut 5 bases from V and 3 bases from J, with 13 bases between. The V gene's germline CDR1 is MNHEY and CDR2 SMNVEV (reference sequence). The CDR3 sequence is 14 residues long. DNA of the CDR3: TGTGCCAGCAGTCACCGCCCAGGGCACTATGGCTACACCTTC. Its protein is CASSHRPGHYGYTF.

The V call is TRBV7-9, the J call TRBJ2-3; D is perhaps TRBD2 (5 bases). This CDR3 has 14 residues. Trimming stripped 4 bases from V and 2 bases from J, with 10 bases between. Germline V gene sequence: CDR1 SEHNR, CDR2 FQNEAQ (reference sequence). The DNA for the CDR3 is TGTGCCAGCAGCTCAGCGGACCTCACAGATACGCAGTATTTT. It specifies CASSSADLTDTQYF.

The genes are TRBV10-3 and TRBJ1-1; possibly TRBD1 for D (6 bases). Per germline, CDR1 ENHRY and CDR2 SYGVKD. This CDR3 is built from 12 residues. V was clipped by 7 bases and J by 2 bases, with 8 bases between them. The CDR3 DNA reads as TGTGCCATCAAGGGGGGAAACACTGAAGCTTTCTTT. It encodes CAIKGGNTEAFF.

The V call is TRBV18, the J call TRBJ1-2, with unresolved D. CDR1 and CDR2 from the germline V gene are KGHSH and LQKENI. The CDR3 covers 13 residues. Trimming left V 3 bases short and J 2 bases short, with 7 bases between. The CDR3 here is CASSPNENYGYTF. The CDR3 coding sequence is TGTGCCAGCTCACCCAACGAAAACTATGGCTACACCTTC.

The chain uses TRBV11-2 and TRBJ1-4; possible D gene TRBD1, 6 bases. Germline loops: CDR1 SGHAT, CDR2 FQNNGV. CDR3 length: 15 residues. V was shortened by 5 bases and J by 3 bases, with 13 bases between the two germline ends. CDR3 nucleotide sequence: TGTGCCAGCAGCCCACAGGGACCGTCTAATGAAAAACTGTTTTTT. This translates into CASSPQGPSNEKLFF.